This T cell receptor (beta chain) came from a study of OX40 agonist ivuxolimab in advanced cancers. Looking at the study overall: Dose-escalation cases comprised hepatocellular carcinoma, melanoma, renal cell or head and neck cancer. Whole-study results and caveats: Expanded clones tended on average to be more numerous among CD8+ T cells than CD4+. Which antigen the expanded peripheral T cells recognized is unknown. Among some nonresponders, normalized T-cell clonal expansion was also low.

Some clones are missing from TCRdb's copy, which holds only in-frame ones; the method was immunoSEQ multiplex PCR. The table has roughly 64,000 clones, 91% seen once. This clone was counted between two and nine times. Its antigen remains unidentified. The TCR originated in an adult with an advanced solid tumor such as melanoma, head and neck, liver or kidney cancer. The starting material was CD4+ or CD8+ T cells sorted from blood, obtained in a trial of the OX40 agonist ivuxolimab.

The CDR3 region is CASSVGGRSNTGELFF. The DNA of the CDR3 is TGTGCCAGCAGCGTAGGGGGCCGATCGAACACCGGGGAGCTGTTTTTT. The gene calls are TRBV9 and TRBJ2-2, with D possibly being TRBD1 (5 bases). Trimming removed 0 bases from V and 0 bases from J, with 9 bases in between. Germline values: CDR1 SGDLS, CDR2 YYNGEE. There are 16 residues in the CDR3.